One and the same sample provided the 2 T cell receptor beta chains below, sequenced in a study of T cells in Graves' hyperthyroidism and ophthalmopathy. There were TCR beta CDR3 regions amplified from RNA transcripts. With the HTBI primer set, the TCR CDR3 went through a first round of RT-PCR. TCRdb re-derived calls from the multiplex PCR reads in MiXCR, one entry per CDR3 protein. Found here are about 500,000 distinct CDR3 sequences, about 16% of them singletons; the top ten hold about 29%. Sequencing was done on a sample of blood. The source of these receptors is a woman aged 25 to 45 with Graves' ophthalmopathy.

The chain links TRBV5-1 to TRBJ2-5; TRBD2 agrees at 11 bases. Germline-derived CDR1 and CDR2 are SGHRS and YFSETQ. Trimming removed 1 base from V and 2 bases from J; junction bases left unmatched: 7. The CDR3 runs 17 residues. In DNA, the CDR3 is TGCGCCAGCAGCTTGAATAGCGGGAGGGCTAGGCAAGAGACCCAGTACTTC. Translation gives CASSLNSGRARQETQYF. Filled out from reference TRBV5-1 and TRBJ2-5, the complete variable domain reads KAGVTQTPRYLIKTRGQQVTLSCSPISGHRSVSWYQQTPGQGLQFLFEYFSETQRNKGNFPGRFSGRQFSNSRSEMNVSTLELGDSALYLCASSLNSGRARQETQYFGPGTRLLVL.

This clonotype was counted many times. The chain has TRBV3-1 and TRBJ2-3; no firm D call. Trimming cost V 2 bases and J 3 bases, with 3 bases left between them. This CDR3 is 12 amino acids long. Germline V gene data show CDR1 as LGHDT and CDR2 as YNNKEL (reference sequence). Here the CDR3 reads CASSQSTDTQYF. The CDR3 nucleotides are TGTGCCAGCAGCCAATCGACAGATACGCAGTATTTT.